What follows is one T cell receptor beta chain and its context. Its specificity is unknown. The sample is drawn from a study of molecular identifiers for immune sequencing clone quantification. On the study more broadly: With replicates, the RNA of about 20,000 or 100,000 naive CD8 cells was split five ways and four were sequenced.

The junction had 3 bases not matched to a gene; V was cut back by 7 bases and J by 0 bases. CDR3 length: 14 amino acids. In germline, CDR1 is KGHDR, CDR2 SFDVKD. The study's findings and limits: A single cell's spiked Jurkat TCR RNA was reportedly detectable among approximately 930,000 naive cells.

Sorted cells numbering roughly 18,000 to 1,100,000, with 10%, 30% or 50% RNA, yielded the naive CD8 libraries. Bulk TCR library preparation followed previously described methods with listed TCR primers. MiXCR, applied by TCRdb to the PCR reads, yields one record per CDR3 protein. Found here are over 55,000 distinct CDR3 sequences, under 20% of them singletons; the top ten hold 1.3% to 1.5%. The chain recombines TRBV24-1 with TRBJ2-3; 7 bases agree with TRBD2. Source material: naive CD8+ T cells from blood, with Jurkat cell RNA spiked in. The subset was: FACS-sorted CD8+CD4-CCR7+CD45RA+ naive T cells. The TCR was taken from a human donor in good health. Some libraries in this study had Jurkat cell RNA spiked in. The CDR3 DNA follows: TGTGCCACCAGGGGACTATCCAGCACAGATACGCAGTATTTT. As protein: CATRGLSSTDTQYF.